The rows below give T cell receptor beta chains drawn from one sample of a study of neurological immune-mediated disorders. MiXCR, run by TCRdb on the 5' RACE reads, gives a single entry per CDR3 protein. This table has tens of thousands of distinct CDR3 sequences, around 10% appearing once. Specimen: PBMCs. The receptors here all came from a man between 65 and 80 years old with HTLV-1-associated myelopathy (HAM/TSP). CDR3s include the opening cysteine and the closing phenylalanine or tryptophan. A D gene is named only where the DNA matches it firmly. Clone size is not always given. Where it is, it says once, few, many or a class for expanded clones.

length: 14
size: many
J: TRBJ2-3
D: NA
V: TRBV7-3
DNA: TGTGCCAGCAGCCCCCAAAGCCCTAGAGATACGCAGTATTTT
CDR3: CASSPQSPRDTQYF

length: 17
size: many
J: TRBJ2-2
D: TRBD2
V: TRBV6-5
DNA: TGTGCCAGTCCCAACGGAACCCAGCGGGAGGACACCGGGGAGCTGTTTTTT
CDR3: CASPNGTQREDTGELFF

length: 14
size: many
J: TRBJ2-7
D: NA
V: TRBV20-1
DNA: TGCAGTGCTAGAATGGCGGGGCCGGGCTACGAGCAGTACTTC
CDR3: CSARMAGPGYEQYF

length: 13
size: many
J: TRBJ1-5
D: NA
V: TRBV5-1
DNA: TGCGCCAGCAGCTTGGGTCTCGCTCAGCCCCAGCATTTT
CDR3: CASSLGLAQPQHF

length: 16
size: many
J: TRBJ1-6
D: NA
V: TRBV9
DNA: TGTGCCAGCAGCGTAGCTCCGGGGCAGGGAGGTTCACCCCTCCACTTT
CDR3: CASSVAPGQGGSPLHF

length: 16
size: NA
J: TRBJ2-1
D: NA
V: TRBV14
DNA: TGTGCCAGCACCCGAGGGGGGACAAGGGGGTACAATGAGCAGTTCTTC
CDR3: CASTRGGTRGYNEQFF

length: 16
size: many
J: TRBJ1-5
D: TRBD1
V: TRBV18
DNA: TGTGCCAGCTCCGGAGGGGGCCTTTATAGCAATCAGCCCCAGCATTTT
CDR3: CASSGGGLYSNQPQHF

length: 11
size: few
J: TRBJ2-5
D: NA
V: TRBV28
DNA: TGTGCCAGCGGGGTGGGGGAGACCCAGTACTTC
CDR3: CASGVGETQYF

length: 16
size: many
J: TRBJ2-1
D: NA
V: TRBV9
DNA: TGTGCCAGCAGCGCCGTATGGTGGAGCTCCTACAATGAGCAGTTCTTC
CDR3: CASSAVWWSSYNEQFF

length: 14
size: many
J: TRBJ1-3
D: TRBD1
V: TRBV12-3/TRBV12-4
DNA: TGTGCCAGCAGGGGACAGGGGTCAGGAAACACCATATATTTT
CDR3: CASRGQGSGNTIYF

length: 14
size: NA
J: TRBJ2-3
D: TRBD1
V: TRBV11-3
DNA: TGTGCCAGCAGCCTCCGACAGGGTTCAGATACGCAGTATTTT
CDR3: CASSLRQGSDTQYF

length: 14
size: many
J: TRBJ2-7
D: TRBD2
V: TRBV20-1
DNA: TGCAGTGCTAAACAACTAGCGGGATTCTACGAGCAGTACTTC
CDR3: CSAKQLAGFYEQYF

length: 16
size: many
J: TRBJ2-7
D: TRBD2
V: TRBV7-2
DNA: TGTGCCAGCAGCATTGACCTAGCGGGAGCCTCCTACGAGCAGTACTTC
CDR3: CASSIDLAGASYEQYF

length: 15
size: many
J: TRBJ2-7
D: TRBD1
V: TRBV11-2
DNA: TGTGCCAGCAGCTCAAGCCGGGACAGGGGTAACGAGCAGTACTTC
CDR3: CASSSSRDRGNEQYF

length: 15
size: medium-sized
J: TRBJ1-5
D: TRBD1
V: TRBV5-5
DNA: TGTGCCAGCAGTCAGGACAGGGCTAGCAATCAGCCCCAGCATTTT
CDR3: CASSQDRASNQPQHF

length: 16
size: many
J: TRBJ1-1
D: TRBD1
V: TRBV3-1
DNA: TGTGCCAGCAGCCAGACAGGGACGGGATTGAACACTGAAGCTTTCTTT
CDR3: CASSQTGTGLNTEAFF

length: 12
size: many
J: TRBJ2-4
D: NA
V: TRBV20-1
DNA: TGCAGTGCTAGAAAGGGAGAAAACATTCAGTACTTC
CDR3: CSARKGENIQYF

length: 15
size: many
J: TRBJ2-1
D: NA
V: TRBV3-1
DNA: TGTGCCAGCAGCCGAGATCCCAGGGCTGGGAATGAGCAGTTCTTC
CDR3: CASSRDPRAGNEQFF

length: 15
size: many
J: TRBJ1-6
D: NA
V: TRBV5-1
DNA: TGCGCCAGCAGCTTGGACCGCAGGGGAAATTCACCCCTCCACTTT
CDR3: CASSLDRRGNSPLHF

length: 14
size: many
J: TRBJ2-7
D: NA
V: TRBV12-3/TRBV12-4
DNA: TGTGCCAGCAGTTCCCTCTCGACGGGGCGGGAGCAGTACTTC
CDR3: CASSSLSTGREQYF

length: 14
size: many
J: TRBJ2-3
D: TRBD2
V: TRBV7-6
DNA: TGTGCCAGCAGCTTGGTAGCGGGAGTTGATACGCAGTATTTT
CDR3: CASSLVAGVDTQYF

length: 13
size: many
J: TRBJ2-7
D: TRBD1
V: TRBV20-1
DNA: TGCAGTGCCGAGTCGCAGGGGGCTGGCGAGCAGTACTTC
CDR3: CSAESQGAGEQYF

length: 15
size: many
J: TRBJ2-1
D: TRBD2
V: TRBV7-3
DNA: TGTGCCAGCAGCCTTAGTAGCGGGAGGTCCACGGAGCAGTTCTTC
CDR3: CASSLSSGRSTEQFF

length: 14
size: many
J: TRBJ2-7
D: NA
V: TRBV5-5
DNA: TGTGCCAGCGGCGGGACGGGGGATTCGTACGAGCAGTACTTC
CDR3: CASGGTGDSYEQYF

length: 11
size: many
J: TRBJ2-1
D: NA
V: TRBV20-1
DNA: TGCAGTGCTAGGCCGCACAATGAGCAGTTCTTC
CDR3: CSARPHNEQFF

length: 15
size: many
J: TRBJ2-1
D: TRBD1
V: TRBV6-5
DNA: TGTGCCAGCAGTTACTCGAACAGGGGCTACAATGAGCAGTTCTTC
CDR3: CASSYSNRGYNEQFF

length: 14
size: many
J: TRBJ1-5
D: NA
V: TRBV20-1
DNA: TGCAGTGCTACCGTGACAGCAAGCAATCAGCCCCAGCATTTT
CDR3: CSATVTASNQPQHF

length: 12
size: many
J: TRBJ2-1
D: NA
V: TRBV7-8
DNA: TGTGCCAGCAGGGCCCCGGGCGGTGAGCAGTTCTTC
CDR3: CASRAPGGEQFF

length: 14
size: many
J: TRBJ2-3
D: TRBD1
V: TRBV10-3
DNA: TGTGCCATCAGCGGGACAGGGGATGCAGATACGCAGTATTTT
CDR3: CAISGTGDADTQYF

length: 18
size: many
J: TRBJ2-4
D: TRBD2
V: TRBV5-1
DNA: TGCGCCAGCAGCTTCACTAGCGGAGATTGGAAAGCCAAAAACATTCAGTACTTC
CDR3: CASSFTSGDWKAKNIQYF

length: 13
size: many
J: TRBJ2-5
D: NA
V: TRBV7-3
DNA: TGTGCCAGCAGCCAGGCCCCTGGAGAGACCCAGTACTTC
CDR3: CASSQAPGETQYF

length: 13
size: many
J: TRBJ1-1
D: NA
V: TRBV5-1
DNA: TGCGCCAGCGGTTATACAGGACCAATTGGGGCTTTCTTT
CDR3: CASGYTGPIGAFF

length: 14
size: many
J: TRBJ2-7
D: NA
V: TRBV4-3
DNA: TGCGCCAGCAGCCATCAACGAGGCTCCTACGAGCAGTACTTC
CDR3: CASSHQRGSYEQYF

length: 17
size: many
J: TRBJ1-3
D: NA
V: TRBV3-1
DNA: TGTGCCAGCAGCCGGACCCAGGGATCAGGTCCCGGAAACACCATATATTTT
CDR3: CASSRTQGSGPGNTIYF

length: 16
size: many
J: TRBJ1-5
D: NA
V: TRBV7-9
DNA: TGTGCCAGCAGCTTAGGGGCAGGGCGGGTAAATCAGCCCCAGCATTTT
CDR3: CASSLGAGRVNQPQHF

length: 20
size: many
J: TRBJ2-3
D: TRBD2
V: TRBV20-1
DNA: TGCAGCGGCGTTGGGACAGCGACTAGCGGGAGTTTCTGGGGCACAGATACGCAGTATTTT
CDR3: CSGVGTATSGSFWGTDTQYF

length: 11
size: NA
J: TRBJ2-7
D: NA
V: TRBV2
DNA: TGTGCCAGCAGTGACACCTACGAGAAGCACTTC
CDR3: CASSDTYEKHF

length: 13
size: NA
J: TRBJ1-2
D: NA
V: TRBV20-1
DNA: TGCAGTTCTAGACCCGGGTTTAGCTATGGCTACACCTTC
CDR3: CSSRPGFSYGYTF

length: 15
size: many
J: TRBJ1-2
D: NA
V: TRBV7-8
DNA: TGTGCCAGCAGCTTACGGGGGGACTTAGATAGTGGCTACACCTTC
CDR3: CASSLRGDLDSGYTF

length: 13
size: NA
J: TRBJ2-7
D: NA
V: TRBV20-1
DNA: TGCAGTGCTAGAGATACGGACTCCTACGAGCAGTACTTC
CDR3: CSARDTDSYEQYF

length: 17
size: many
J: TRBJ2-1
D: TRBD2
V: TRBV6-2/TRBV6-3
DNA: TGTGCCAGCAGTTACACTAGCGGGAGAGGTGGATACAATGAGCAGTTCTTC
CDR3: CASSYTSGRGGYNEQFF

length: 16
size: few
J: TRBJ2-1
D: NA
V: TRBV7-2
DNA: TGTGCCAGCTCCCGGGCGACGGGAAGGTCCTACAATGAGCAGTTCTTC
CDR3: CASSRATGRSYNEQFF

length: 15
size: many
J: TRBJ2-3
D: NA
V: TRBV12-3/TRBV12-4
DNA: TGTGCCAGCAGGATAGGGGGGCCCCTCACAGATACGCAGTATTTT
CDR3: CASRIGGPLTDTQYF